This T cell receptor beta chain was observed in a study of post-analysis software for immune sequencing data. Study-wide points: Patients had higher frequencies than controls of about five TRBV segments, including TRBV5-6, TRBV5-1 and TRBV20-1.

Unique molecular identifiers were built into the TCR beta cDNA libraries. Researchers reported 400,000 to 550,000 cDNA molecules coming from roughly 0.93 to 9.6 million T cells. TCRdb ran MiXCR on the PCR reads and lists one entry per CDR3 protein. The sample has roughly 430,000 distinct CDR3 sequences; approximately 38% are singletons. The CDR3 has 16 residues. Trimming cost V 6 bases and J 2 bases, with 20 bases left between them. CDR1 and CDR2 from the germline V gene are DFQATT and SNEGSKA (reference sequence). With regard to this clonotype: What it binds is not known.

Sequenced input: blood. This clonotype originated in a girl aged 2 to 10 with multiple sclerosis. The chain uses TRBV20-1 and TRBJ1-3; D may be TRBD1 (6 bases). The CDR3 loop is CSATPGGYIPGNTIYF. DNA for the CDR3: TGCAGTGCCACCCCCGGGGGCTACATTCCTGGAAACACCATATATTTT.